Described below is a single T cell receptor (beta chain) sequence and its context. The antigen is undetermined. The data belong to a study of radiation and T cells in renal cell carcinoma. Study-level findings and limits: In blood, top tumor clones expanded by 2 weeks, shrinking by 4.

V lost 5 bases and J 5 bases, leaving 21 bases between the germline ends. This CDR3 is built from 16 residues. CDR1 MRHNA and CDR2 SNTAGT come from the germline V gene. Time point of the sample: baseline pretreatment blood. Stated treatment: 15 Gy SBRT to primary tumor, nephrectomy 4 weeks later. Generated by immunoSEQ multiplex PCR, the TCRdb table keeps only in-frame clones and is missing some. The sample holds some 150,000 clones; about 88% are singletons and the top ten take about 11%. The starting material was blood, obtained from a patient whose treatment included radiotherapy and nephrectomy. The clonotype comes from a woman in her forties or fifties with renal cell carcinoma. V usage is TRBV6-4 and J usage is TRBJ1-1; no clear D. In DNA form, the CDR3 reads TGTGCCAGCAGTCCCACACCTTTACGGGGAGGGACTGAAGCTTTCTTT. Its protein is CASSPTPLRGGTEAFF.